This T cell receptor beta chain stems from a study of identical twins. Template switching introduced a universal primer site, and the cDNA bore unique molecular identifiers. TCRdb reprocessed the 5' RACE reads with MiXCR, giving one entry per CDR3 protein. The data contain nearly 650,000 distinct CDR3 sequences, about 7.1% of them seen just once; the ten biggest clones take up roughly 1.5%. The germline CDR1 and CDR2 sequences are ENHRY and SYGVKD. J gave up 7 bases and V 6 bases, and 11 bases lay outside the gene matches. The CDR3 is made up of 17 amino acids. These data are also associated with another study on yellow fever vaccine responses in identical twins. From that second work: Vaccine-induced T cell responses in twins were reportedly observed to appear partly convergent, partly personalized.

The receptor was isolated from a woman between 18 and 29 years old in good health. The sequenced sample consisted of PBMCs. This sequence joins TRBV10-3 and TRBJ2-1, with TRBD2 matching 14 bases. CDR3 region: CAISPGLAGVLGNEQFF. In DNA, the CDR3 is TGTGCCATCAGCCCGGGACTAGCGGGAGTATTGGGAAATGAGCAGTTCTTC.